The 6 T cell receptor beta chains reported below all come from one sample, sequenced in a study of molecular identifiers for immune sequencing clone quantification. Using its own MiXCR run on the PCR reads, TCRdb lists one record per CDR3 protein. This repertoire shows about 330,000 distinct CDR3 sequences, roughly 24% found once; its top ten account for approximately 0.74%. The sequencing sample was made of naive CD8+ T cells from blood, with Jurkat cell RNA spiked in. The subset was: FACS-sorted CD8+CD4-CCR7+CD45RA+ naive T cells. The receptors stem from a human donor in good health. Some libraries in this study had Jurkat cell RNA spiked in.

This clonotype was seen ten or more times. This chain joins TRBV7-3 and TRBJ2-1; D gene unclear. CDR1 is SGHTA and CDR2 is FQGTGA in the germline V gene. This CDR3 is 16 amino acids long. V lost 5 bases to trimming and J lost 6 bases, with 20 bases between them. CDR3 bases: TGTGCCAGCAGCCTCAACGCAGTGGTTATCCCCAATGAGCAGTTCTTC. This gives the protein CASSLNAVVIPNEQFF.

This clonotype was observed at least ten times. V gene TRBV2 combines with J gene TRBJ2-5, with D possibly being TRBD2 (5 bases). V lost 2 bases to trimming and J lost 1 base, with 11 bases between them. This CDR3 region has 15 residues. In germline, CDR1 is SNHLY, CDR2 FYNNEI. CDR3 in DNA: TGTGCCAGCAGTGAATTCGGACTTGGCCAAGAGACCCAGTACTTC. Its protein product is CASSEFGLGQETQYF.

J is TRBJ2-5 and V is TRBV27, with D tentatively TRBD2 (5 bases). Germline V CDR1 and CDR2: MNHEY, SMNVEV (reference sequence). V gave up 3 bases and J gave up 3 bases, with 14 bases separating them. The CDR3 runs 15 residues. The CDR3 reads CASSFLRGGEETQYF. The DNA for the CDR3 is TGTGCCAGCAGTTTCCTCCGGGGTGGGGAAGAGACCCAGTACTTC.

The table lists this clonotype with many counts. V is TRBV4-2 and J is TRBJ2-1; 13 bases fit TRBD2. Germline CDR1 is LGHNA and CDR2 is YNFKEQ. The CDR3 has 16 residues. Trimming removed 4 bases from V and 4 bases from J; junction bases left unmatched: 4. In nucleotides, the CDR3 is TGTGCCAGCAGCCCAGGGACTAGCGGGAAATACAATGAGCAGTTCTTC. Protein: CASSPGTSGKYNEQFF.

This chain joins TRBV27 and TRBJ2-7; 11 nucleotides align to TRBD2. The CDR3 has 21 residues. Germline CDR1 MNHEY, CDR2 SMNVEV (reference sequence). V was clipped by 5 bases and J by 2 bases; unmatched bases: 23. The CDR3 nucleotides are TGTGCCAGCAGTCCGAACCCCGGAACCCTAGCGGGGGGTACTTATCCCTACGAGCAGTACTTC. Its protein product is CASSPNPGTLAGGTYPYEQYF.

The chain employs TRBV4-1 and TRBJ1-3; D gene uncertain. V was shortened by 1 base and J by 8 bases, with 15 bases between the two germline ends. This CDR3 spans 15 amino acids. Germline lookup yields CDR1 MGHRA and CDR2 YSYEKL. CDR3 DNA sequence: TGCGCCAGCAGCCAAGGGCCGGGAGGAGGAGACACCATATATTTT. Translated, it gives CASSQGPGGGDTIYF.